The following is a TCR beta chain sequence with its context. The data were obtained in a study of blood T cell repertoires in COVID-19. Data came from immunoSEQ multiplex PCR; TCRdb stores just in-frame clones and leaves some out. This table holds 200,000 to 300,000 clones, just under 85% found once. The sequence came from a man in his fifties with acute or convalescent COVID-19. Sequenced input: peripheral blood.

CDR3 nucleotides: TGTGCCAGCAGTTACGTAGCGGGAGCCGGTATGGGTGAGCAGTTCTTC. Its translation: CASSYVAGAGMGEQFF. The chain couples TRBV6-5 to TRBJ2-1; 9 nucleotides agree with TRBD2. Per the germline V gene, CDR1 is MNHEY and CDR2 is SVGAGI. Germline trimming cut 2 bases from V and 9 bases from J; bases unmatched to any gene: 11. CDR3 length: 16 amino acids.